The rows below give T cell receptor beta chains drawn from one sample of a study of shared clonotypes between healthy human individuals. Clones were sequenced by immunoSEQ multiplex PCR, and TCRdb holds only the in-frame ones, with some missing. The data hold some 1.5 million clones, with roughly 96% observed a single time. Sequencing used naive CD4+ T cells sorted from blood. The receptors come from a man aged 30-40 years in good health. Both conserved end residues are part of each CDR3. Fields, in order: D gene, V gene, clone size, J gene, CDR3 protein, CDR3 DNA. D genes are given only for firm matches. Size is stated for part of the rows, as once, few or many counts, or as a class when the clone is expanded.

d_gene: TRBD2; v_gene: TRBV5-4; abundance: .; j_gene: TRBJ2-5; CDR3aa: CASSLVGTSHQRGTQYF; CDR3nt: TGTGCCAGCAGCTTGGTCGGGACTAGCCATCAAAGGGGGACCCAGTACTTC
d_gene: .; v_gene: TRBV6-1; abundance: .; j_gene: TRBJ1-1; CDR3aa: CASSESGRGSSLEAFF; CDR3nt: TGTGCCAGCAGTGAATCCGGCCGGGGAAGTAGTCTTGAAGCTTTCTTT
d_gene: .; v_gene: TRBV2; abundance: .; j_gene: TRBJ2-1; CDR3aa: CASSGASGEQFF; CDR3nt: TGTGCCAGCAGTGGAGCCAGTGGTGAGCAGTTCTTC
d_gene: TRBD1; v_gene: TRBV5-4; abundance: .; j_gene: TRBJ1-1; CDR3aa: CASSPLDRANTEAFF; CDR3nt: TGTGCCAGCAGCCCTCTTGACAGGGCCAACACTGAAGCTTTCTTT
d_gene: .; v_gene: TRBV12-2; abundance: once; j_gene: TRBJ2-1; CDR3aa: CASRLGPRGGAGFDNEQFF; CDR3nt: TGTGCAAGTCGCTTAGGACCCCGGGGGGGAGCGGGCTTTGACAATGAGCAGTTCTTC
d_gene: .; v_gene: TRBV5-1; abundance: .; j_gene: TRBJ2-1; CDR3aa: CASSITGSSYNEQFF; CDR3nt: TGCGCCAGCAGCATAACAGGTAGCTCCTACAATGAGCAGTTCTTC
d_gene: TRBD2; v_gene: TRBV6-1; abundance: once; j_gene: TRBJ2-1; CDR3aa: CASRKTSGTNNEQFF; CDR3nt: TGTGCCAGCAGAAAGACTAGCGGGACAAACAATGAGCAGTTCTTC
d_gene: TRBD1; v_gene: TRBV6-1; abundance: .; j_gene: TRBJ2-1; CDR3aa: CASSLQTTGPNEQFF; CDR3nt: TGTGCCAGCAGTCTACAGACGACAGGGCCCAATGAGCAGTTCTTC
d_gene: .; v_gene: TRBV18; abundance: .; j_gene: TRBJ2-1; CDR3aa: CASSPFLQGGDEQFF; CDR3nt: TGTGCCAGCTCACCATTTCTGCAGGGTGGCGATGAGCAGTTCTTC
d_gene: TRBD1; v_gene: TRBV5-6; abundance: .; j_gene: TRBJ2-7; CDR3aa: CASSPRGQGSGQYF; CDR3nt: TGTGCCAGCAGCCCGAGGGGACAGGGGTCCGGACAGTACTTC
d_gene: .; v_gene: TRBV6-6; abundance: .; j_gene: TRBJ2-1; CDR3aa: CASNPSGYNEQFF; CDR3nt: TGTGCCAGCAACCCGAGCGGGTACAATGAGCAGTTCTTC
d_gene: .; v_gene: TRBV9; abundance: .; j_gene: TRBJ1-3; CDR3aa: CASSVATGATGNTIYF; CDR3nt: TGTGCCAGCAGCGTAGCTACGGGGGCGACTGGAAACACCATATATTTT
d_gene: .; v_gene: TRBV5-5; abundance: .; j_gene: TRBJ1-5; CDR3aa: CASSLGHSNQPQHF; CDR3nt: TGTGCCAGCAGCTTGGGTCATAGCAATCAGCCCCAGCATTTT
d_gene: TRBD1; v_gene: TRBV18; abundance: once; j_gene: TRBJ2-4; CDR3aa: CASSPGTDLAKNIQYF; CDR3nt: TGTGCCAGCTCACCGGGGACAGACCTAGCCAAAAACATTCAGTACTTC
d_gene: TRBD2; v_gene: TRBV2; abundance: .; j_gene: TRBJ2-1; CDR3aa: CASRAGIYNEQFF; CDR3nt: TGTGCCAGCAGAGCGGGAATATACAATGAGCAGTTCTTC
d_gene: .; v_gene: TRBV5-1; abundance: .; j_gene: TRBJ2-2; CDR3aa: CASSFETTYTGELFF; CDR3nt: TGCGCCAGCAGCTTTGAGACTACATACACCGGGGAGCTGTTTTTT
d_gene: .; v_gene: TRBV15; abundance: .; j_gene: TRBJ2-3; CDR3aa: CATSRDKYGSSHTQYF; CDR3nt: TGTGCCACCAGCAGAGATAAATACGGCTCATCCCATACGCAGTATTTT
d_gene: .; v_gene: TRBV6-6; abundance: .; j_gene: TRBJ2-3; CDR3aa: CASILTDPRTDTQYF; CDR3nt: TGTGCCAGCATCTTGACCGACCCTCGCACAGATACGCAGTATTTT
d_gene: TRBD2; v_gene: TRBV7-2; abundance: .; j_gene: TRBJ2-2; CDR3aa: CASSRGLAGTGELFF; CDR3nt: TGTGCCAGCAGCCGCGGACTAGCGGGAACCGGGGAGCTGTTTTTT
d_gene: TRBD2; v_gene: TRBV11-2; abundance: .; j_gene: TRBJ2-7; CDR3aa: CASSPRLAGGTYEQYF; CDR3nt: TGTGCCAGCAGCCCCAGACTAGCGGGAGGGACCTACGAGCAGTACTTC
d_gene: TRBD2; v_gene: TRBV5-4; abundance: .; j_gene: TRBJ2-5; CDR3aa: CASSPWRGGEETQYF; CDR3nt: TGTGCCAGCAGTCCTTGGCGGGGAGGGGAAGAGACCCAGTACTTC
d_gene: TRBD2; v_gene: TRBV11-2; abundance: .; j_gene: TRBJ2-2; CDR3aa: CASSFRLAVNTGELFF; CDR3nt: TGTGCCAGCAGCTTTCGACTAGCGGTAAACACCGGGGAGCTGTTTTTT
d_gene: .; v_gene: TRBV7-2; abundance: .; j_gene: TRBJ2-3; CDR3aa: CASRSLSTDTQYF; CDR3nt: TGTGCCAGTAGGAGTCTAAGCACAGATACGCAGTATTTT
d_gene: TRBD2; v_gene: TRBV6-5; abundance: .; j_gene: TRBJ2-7; CDR3aa: CASSYYSGSSYEQYF; CDR3nt: TGTGCCAGCAGTTACTATAGCGGGAGTTCCTACGAGCAGTACTTC
d_gene: .; v_gene: TRBV10-2; abundance: .; j_gene: TRBJ1-3; CDR3aa: CASRRPLGSGNTIYF; CDR3nt: TGCGCCAGCAGAAGACCCTTAGGGTCTGGAAACACCATATATTTT
d_gene: .; v_gene: TRBV29-1; abundance: .; j_gene: TRBJ1-1; CDR3aa: CSVQGRGDLEAFF; CDR3nt: TGCAGCGTCCAGGGGCGTGGAGATCTAGAGGCTTTCTTT
d_gene: .; v_gene: TRBV9; abundance: .; j_gene: TRBJ2-7; CDR3aa: CASSPRHSHEQYF; CDR3nt: TGTGCCAGCAGCCCCCGCCACTCTCACGAGCAGTACTTC
d_gene: .; v_gene: TRBV10-3; abundance: .; j_gene: TRBJ2-7; CDR3aa: CAISDLDYEQYF; CDR3nt: TGTGCCATCAGTGATCTGGATTACGAGCAGTACTTC
d_gene: .; v_gene: TRBV7-9; abundance: .; j_gene: TRBJ1-1; CDR3aa: CASSPIGGTEAFF; CDR3nt: TGTGCCAGCAGCCCAATAGGAGGCACTGAAGCTTTCTTT
d_gene: TRBD1; v_gene: TRBV27; abundance: .; j_gene: TRBJ2-7; CDR3aa: CASSLAPQGSEQYF; CDR3nt: TGTGCCAGCTCCTTAGCGCCACAGGGGAGCGAGCAGTACTTC
d_gene: TRBD2; v_gene: TRBV14; abundance: .; j_gene: TRBJ2-3; CDR3aa: CASSHPGLADPRGTDTQYF; CDR3nt: TGTGCCAGCAGTCACCCGGGACTAGCGGACCCGCGGGGCACAGATACGCAGTATTTT
d_gene: .; v_gene: TRBV9; abundance: .; j_gene: TRBJ1-4; CDR3aa: CASSGGPPTNEKLFF; CDR3nt: TGTGCCAGCAGCGGGGGACCTCCAACTAATGAAAAACTGTTTTTT
d_gene: .; v_gene: TRBV9; abundance: .; j_gene: TRBJ2-5; CDR3aa: CASSEGDGRVGTQYF; CDR3nt: TGTGCCAGCAGCGAGGGGGACGGCCGCGTCGGGACCCAGTACTTC
d_gene: .; v_gene: TRBV5-1; abundance: once; j_gene: TRBJ2-1; CDR3aa: CASSLAAASSYNEQFF; CDR3nt: TGCGCCAGCAGCTTGGCGGCCGCGAGCTCCTACAATGAGCAGTTCTTC
d_gene: .; v_gene: TRBV6-1; abundance: few; j_gene: TRBJ1-1; CDR3aa: CASSEVEGLMGEAFF; CDR3nt: TGTGCCAGCAGTGAAGTTGAGGGACTGATGGGTGAAGCTTTCTTT
d_gene: .; v_gene: TRBV9; abundance: .; j_gene: TRBJ2-1; CDR3aa: CASSQEPSSYNEQFF; CDR3nt: TGTGCCAGCAGCCAAGAGCCGAGCTCCTACAATGAGCAGTTCTTC
d_gene: TRBD1; v_gene: TRBV15; abundance: .; j_gene: TRBJ1-1; CDR3aa: CATSSKPRQGNNPRHTEAFF; CDR3nt: TGTGCCACCAGCAGCAAACCTCGACAGGGGAATAATCCTAGGCACACTGAAGCTTTCTTT
d_gene: .; v_gene: TRBV7-8; abundance: .; j_gene: TRBJ1-2; CDR3aa: CASSFGQDPSYGYTF; CDR3nt: TGTGCCAGCAGCTTTGGGCAGGATCCATCCTATGGCTACACCTTC
d_gene: TRBD2; v_gene: TRBV18; abundance: .; j_gene: TRBJ2-1; CDR3aa: CASSPPGLAHYNEQFF; CDR3nt: TGTGCCAGCTCACCACCGGGACTAGCGCACTACAATGAGCAGTTCTTC
d_gene: .; v_gene: TRBV10-2; abundance: .; j_gene: TRBJ2-3; CDR3aa: CASSGAVNTDTQYF; CDR3nt: TGCGCCAGCAGTGGGGCAGTCAACACAGATACGCAGTATTTT
d_gene: .; v_gene: TRBV7-2; abundance: .; j_gene: TRBJ2-1; CDR3aa: CASSLRAIGTYNEQFF; CDR3nt: TGTGCCAGCAGCTTACGAGCGATCGGGACCTACAATGAGCAGTTCTTC
d_gene: .; v_gene: TRBV6-5; abundance: .; j_gene: TRBJ2-7; CDR3aa: CASSISGTLYEQYF; CDR3nt: TGTGCCAGCAGTATCTCTGGGACACTATACGAGCAGTACTTC
d_gene: TRBD1; v_gene: TRBV19; abundance: .; j_gene: TRBJ2-3; CDR3aa: CASSRRDRPYF; CDR3nt: TGTGCCAGTAGTCGGAGGGACAGGCCGTATTTT
d_gene: .; v_gene: TRBV6-1; abundance: .; j_gene: TRBJ1-1; CDR3aa: CASIPTVDRNTEAFF; CDR3nt: TGTGCCAGCATACCGACCGTAGACCGGAACACTGAAGCTTTCTTT
d_gene: TRBD2; v_gene: TRBV2; abundance: .; j_gene: TRBJ2-1; CDR3aa: CASSQREGFEQFF; CDR3nt: TGTGCCAGCAGCCAGCGGGAGGGCTTTGAGCAGTTCTTC
d_gene: .; v_gene: TRBV27; abundance: .; j_gene: TRBJ1-2; CDR3aa: CASSQRTTENHYGYTF; CDR3nt: TGTGCCAGCAGCCAACGGACGACAGAGAACCACTATGGCTACACCTTC
d_gene: TRBD2; v_gene: TRBV7-4; abundance: .; j_gene: TRBJ2-3; CDR3aa: CAREGLAAAASTDTQYF; CDR3nt: TGTGCCAGGGAAGGACTAGCGGCAGCCGCGAGCACAGATACGCAGTATTTT
d_gene: .; v_gene: TRBV14; abundance: .; j_gene: TRBJ2-5; CDR3aa: CASSLKLRAETQYF; CDR3nt: TGTGCCAGCAGCCTCAAGCTCAGGGCAGAGACCCAGTACTTC
d_gene: TRBD2; v_gene: TRBV7-2; abundance: .; j_gene: TRBJ2-1; CDR3aa: CASSPGGSGSSEQFF; CDR3nt: TGTGCCAGCAGCCCCGGAGGTAGCGGGAGTAGTGAGCAGTTCTTC
d_gene: .; v_gene: TRBV6-4; abundance: .; j_gene: TRBJ2-7; CDR3aa: CASSERGGGAPGEQYF; CDR3nt: TGTGCCAGCAGTGAACGGGGAGGTGGGGCTCCGGGCGAGCAGTACTTC
d_gene: TRBD1; v_gene: TRBV13; abundance: .; j_gene: TRBJ2-1; CDR3aa: CASSPRTGLYNEQFF; CDR3nt: TGTGCCAGCAGCCCAAGGACAGGTTTGTACAATGAGCAGTTCTTC
d_gene: .; v_gene: TRBV5-6; abundance: .; j_gene: TRBJ1-5; CDR3aa: CASSLRGDQPQHF; CDR3nt: TGTGCCAGCAGCTTGAGAGGGGATCAGCCCCAGCATTTT
d_gene: .; v_gene: TRBV6-5; abundance: .; j_gene: TRBJ1-5; CDR3aa: CASRRTGNQPQHF; CDR3nt: TGTGCCAGCAGAAGGACGGGCAATCAGCCCCAGCATTTT
d_gene: TRBD1; v_gene: TRBV28; abundance: .; j_gene: TRBJ1-2; CDR3aa: CAIPSTGVGMGGSYGYTF; CDR3nt: TGTGCCATCCCCTCGACAGGGGTAGGCATGGGAGGCAGCTATGGCTACACCTTC
d_gene: TRBD1; v_gene: TRBV6-1; abundance: .; j_gene: TRBJ2-2; CDR3aa: CASSEENWRVDRGPPTGELFF; CDR3nt: TGTGCCAGCAGTGAAGAAAATTGGCGGGTGGACAGGGGGCCACCGACCGGGGAGCTGTTTTTT
d_gene: .; v_gene: TRBV5-1; abundance: .; j_gene: TRBJ2-3; CDR3aa: CASSLERQLSTDTQYF; CDR3nt: TGCGCCAGCAGCTTGGAGCGACAGCTTAGCACAGATACGCAGTATTTT
d_gene: .; v_gene: TRBV15; abundance: .; j_gene: TRBJ2-2; CDR3aa: CATSRGQNTGELFF; CDR3nt: TGTGCCACCAGCAGAGGACAGAACACCGGGGAGCTGTTTTTT
d_gene: TRBD1; v_gene: TRBV7-9; abundance: .; j_gene: TRBJ1-5; CDR3aa: CASSLEGQPNQPQHF; CDR3nt: TGTGCCAGCAGCTTAGAGGGACAGCCAAATCAGCCCCAGCATTTT
d_gene: .; v_gene: TRBV9; abundance: .; j_gene: TRBJ2-3; CDR3aa: CASSLQGTDTQYF; CDR3nt: TGTGCCAGCAGTTTGCAGGGCACAGATACGCAGTATTTT
d_gene: TRBD1; v_gene: TRBV5-1; abundance: .; j_gene: TRBJ2-7; CDR3aa: CASSFGWGTGRLVHEQYF; CDR3nt: TGCGCCAGCAGCTTCGGCTGGGGGACAGGGAGGCTCGTCCACGAGCAGTACTTC